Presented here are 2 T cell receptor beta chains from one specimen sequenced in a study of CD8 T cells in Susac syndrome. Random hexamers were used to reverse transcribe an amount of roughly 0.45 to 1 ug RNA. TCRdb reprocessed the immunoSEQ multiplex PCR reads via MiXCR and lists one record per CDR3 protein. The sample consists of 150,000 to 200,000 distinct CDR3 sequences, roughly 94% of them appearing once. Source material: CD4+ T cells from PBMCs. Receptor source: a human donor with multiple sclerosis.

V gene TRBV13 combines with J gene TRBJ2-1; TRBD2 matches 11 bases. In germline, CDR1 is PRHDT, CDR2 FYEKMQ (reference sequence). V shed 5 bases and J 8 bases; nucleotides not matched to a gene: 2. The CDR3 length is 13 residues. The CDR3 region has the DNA TGTGCCAGCAGCATAGCGGGAGGGCATGAGCAGTTCTTC. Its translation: CASSIAGGHEQFF.

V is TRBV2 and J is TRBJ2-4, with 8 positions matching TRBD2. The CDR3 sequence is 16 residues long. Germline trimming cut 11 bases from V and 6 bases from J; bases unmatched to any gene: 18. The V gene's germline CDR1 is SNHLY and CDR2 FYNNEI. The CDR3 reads CACSREAGAFGNIQYF. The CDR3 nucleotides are TGTGCCTGTAGTCGTGAAGCGGGGGCCTTTGGAAACATTCAGTACTTC.